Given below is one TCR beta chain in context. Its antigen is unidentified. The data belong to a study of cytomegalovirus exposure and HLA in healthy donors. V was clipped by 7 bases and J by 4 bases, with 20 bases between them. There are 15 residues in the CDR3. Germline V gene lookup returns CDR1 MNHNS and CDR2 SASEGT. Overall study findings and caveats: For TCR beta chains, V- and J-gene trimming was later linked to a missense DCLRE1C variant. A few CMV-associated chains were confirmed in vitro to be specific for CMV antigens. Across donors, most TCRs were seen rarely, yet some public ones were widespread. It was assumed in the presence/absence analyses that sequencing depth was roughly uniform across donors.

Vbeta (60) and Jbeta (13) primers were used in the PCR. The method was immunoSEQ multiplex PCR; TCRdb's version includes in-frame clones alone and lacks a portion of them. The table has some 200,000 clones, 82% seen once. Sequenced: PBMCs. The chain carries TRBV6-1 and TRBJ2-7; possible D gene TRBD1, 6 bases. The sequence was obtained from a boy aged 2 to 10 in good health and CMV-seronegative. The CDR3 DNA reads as TGTGCCAGCACCGAAAGGGGGTTTCCCAATTACGAGCAGTACTTC. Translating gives CASTERGFPNYEQYF.